The rows below give T cell receptor beta chains drawn from one sample of a study of human T cells and chemical hapten exposure. Via MiXCR, TCRdb re-called the RACE reads, giving one row per CDR3 protein. There are roughly 100,000 distinct CDR3 sequences in the sample; around 8.8% occur only once, and 2.9% lies in the top ten. Input material: whole blood. Receptors originate from a female donor in good health. Some clones in this sample may be carry-over from other donors' samples. The CDR3 runs from the conserved cysteine through the conserved F or W. Fields, in order: D gene, V gene, J gene, CDR3 length, clone size, CDR3 protein, CDR3 DNA. A D gene is named only where the DNA matches it firmly. Clone size, where shown, is once, few, many, or a class for clones that have expanded.

D gene: TRBD2; V gene: TRBV9; J gene: TRBJ2-7; CDR3 length: 15; clone size: few; CDR3 protein: CASSVGGDYPYEQYF; CDR3 DNA: TGTGCCAGCAGCGTAGGAGGGGACTACCCCTACGAGCAGTACTTC
D gene: TRBD1; V gene: TRBV20-1; J gene: TRBJ1-2; CDR3 length: 15; clone size: many; CDR3 protein: CSARPKGQGNYGYTF; CDR3 DNA: TGCAGTGCTAGACCCAAGGGACAGGGGAACTATGGCTACACCTTC
D gene: TRBD2; V gene: TRBV11-3; J gene: TRBJ2-5; CDR3 length: 15; clone size: many; CDR3 protein: CASSLDPTSGQTQYF; CDR3 DNA: TGTGCCAGCAGCTTAGATCCAACTAGCGGACAGACCCAGTACTTC
D gene: -; V gene: TRBV29-1; J gene: TRBJ2-1; CDR3 length: 11; clone size: few; CDR3 protein: CSVRRGFEQFF; CDR3 DNA: TGCTCAGTCCGGAGAGGATTTGAGCAGTTCTTC
D gene: -; V gene: TRBV10-3; J gene: TRBJ1-3; CDR3 length: 16; clone size: many; CDR3 protein: CAISESAANSGNTIYF; CDR3 DNA: TGTGCCATCAGTGAATCTGCAGCGAACTCTGGAAACACCATATATTTT
D gene: -; V gene: TRBV29-1; J gene: TRBJ2-1; CDR3 length: 17; clone size: -; CDR3 protein: CSVEDPSWWREGDEQFF; CDR3 DNA: TGCAGCGTTGAAGATCCCTCTTGGTGGAGGGAGGGGGATGAGCAGTTCTTC
D gene: TRBD2; V gene: TRBV6-2/TRBV6-3; J gene: TRBJ2-1; CDR3 length: 15; clone size: many; CDR3 protein: CASSEGAGEINEQFF; CDR3 DNA: TGTGCCAGCAGTGAGGGAGCGGGAGAAATAAATGAGCAGTTCTTC
D gene: TRBD2; V gene: TRBV11-3; J gene: TRBJ2-1; CDR3 length: 17; clone size: many; CDR3 protein: CASSSHHSGRAKNEQFF; CDR3 DNA: TGTGCCAGCAGCTCCCATCATAGCGGGAGGGCCAAAAATGAGCAGTTCTTC
D gene: TRBD1; V gene: TRBV7-9; J gene: TRBJ2-3; CDR3 length: 17; clone size: few; CDR3 protein: CASSLLQGTIGTDTQYF; CDR3 DNA: TGTGCCAGCAGCTTATTACAGGGGACCATCGGCACAGATACGCAGTATTTT
D gene: TRBD1; V gene: TRBV27; J gene: TRBJ1-2; CDR3 length: 15; clone size: -; CDR3 protein: CASSFTGTGDDGYTF; CDR3 DNA: TGTGCCAGCAGTTTCACCGGGACAGGGGATGATGGCTACACCTTC
D gene: -; V gene: TRBV18; J gene: TRBJ1-1; CDR3 length: 14; clone size: -; CDR3 protein: CASSPLGHDTEAFF; CDR3 DNA: TGTGCCAGCTCACCATTAGGACACGACACTGAAGCTTTCTTT
D gene: -; V gene: TRBV9; J gene: TRBJ2-1; CDR3 length: 13; clone size: few; CDR3 protein: CASSAGGSNEQFF; CDR3 DNA: TGTGCCAGCAGCGCCGGGGGAAGCAATGAGCAGTTCTTC
D gene: -; V gene: TRBV11-2; J gene: TRBJ1-6; CDR3 length: 17; clone size: few; CDR3 protein: CASSWLQMGVGRSPLHF; CDR3 DNA: TGTGCCAGCAGCTGGTTGCAGATGGGAGTGGGAAGGTCACCCCTCCACTTT
D gene: TRBD2; V gene: TRBV27; J gene: TRBJ2-1; CDR3 length: 16; clone size: many; CDR3 protein: CASSLGGLAGVNEQFF; CDR3 DNA: TGTGCCAGCAGTTTAGGTGGGCTAGCGGGAGTTAATGAGCAGTTCTTC
D gene: TRBD1; V gene: TRBV18; J gene: TRBJ1-6; CDR3 length: 14; clone size: few; CDR3 protein: CASSPGTDNSPLHF; CDR3 DNA: TGTGCCAGCTCACCCGGGACAGATAATTCACCCCTCCACTTT
D gene: TRBD2; V gene: TRBV29-1; J gene: TRBJ2-1; CDR3 length: 18; clone size: few; CDR3 protein: CSVVSSGGGASSYNEQFF; CDR3 DNA: TGCAGCGTTGTTTCGTCGGGAGGAGGGGCTAGCTCCTACAATGAGCAGTTCTTC
D gene: TRBD1; V gene: TRBV20-1; J gene: TRBJ2-7; CDR3 length: 16; clone size: many; CDR3 protein: CSARAIIRGLSYEQYF; CDR3 DNA: TGCAGTGCTAGAGCGATTATAAGGGGGCTCTCCTACGAGCAGTACTTC
D gene: -; V gene: TRBV5-1; J gene: TRBJ2-1; CDR3 length: 13; clone size: many; CDR3 protein: CASSLEQYNEQFF; CDR3 DNA: TGCGCCAGCAGCTTGGAACAGTACAATGAGCAGTTCTTC
D gene: TRBD1; V gene: TRBV29-1; J gene: TRBJ2-2; CDR3 length: 14; clone size: few; CDR3 protein: CSVERTGKDGELFF; CDR3 DNA: TGCAGCGTTGAGAGGACAGGGAAGGACGGGGAGCTGTTTTTT
D gene: -; V gene: TRBV20-1; J gene: TRBJ1-2; CDR3 length: 16; clone size: few; CDR3 protein: CSARDFRGGEDYGYTF; CDR3 DNA: TGCAGTGCTAGAGATTTCAGAGGGGGTGAGGACTATGGCTACACCTTC
D gene: -; V gene: TRBV20-1; J gene: TRBJ1-3; CDR3 length: 15; clone size: -; CDR3 protein: CSAREAGYIGNTIYF; CDR3 DNA: TGCAGTGCTAGAGAGGCAGGATACATTGGAAACACCATATATTTT
D gene: -; V gene: TRBV6-1; J gene: TRBJ1-1; CDR3 length: 15; clone size: -; CDR3 protein: CASTYSPYMNTEAFF; CDR3 DNA: TGTGCCAGCACGTACAGTCCGTACATGAACACTGAAGCTTTCTTT
D gene: -; V gene: TRBV12-3/TRBV12-4; J gene: TRBJ2-7; CDR3 length: 13; clone size: many; CDR3 protein: CASSFGGSYEQYF; CDR3 DNA: TGTGCCAGCAGTTTCGGGGGCTCCTACGAGCAGTACTTC
D gene: -; V gene: TRBV6-1; J gene: TRBJ1-2; CDR3 length: 11; clone size: few; CDR3 protein: CALLPPQGYTF; CDR3 DNA: TGTGCCCTGCTCCCCCCACAGGGCTACACCTTC
D gene: -; V gene: TRBV7-9; J gene: TRBJ2-3; CDR3 length: 14; clone size: -; CDR3 protein: CASSPTPSADTQYF; CDR3 DNA: TGTGCCAGCAGCCCTACCCCTAGTGCAGATACGCAGTATTTT
D gene: -; V gene: TRBV7-8; J gene: TRBJ1-3; CDR3 length: 17; clone size: few; CDR3 protein: CASSLAPRAVSGNTIYF; CDR3 DNA: TGTGCCAGCAGCTTAGCGCCCAGGGCTGTCTCTGGAAACACCATATATTTT
D gene: -; V gene: TRBV12-2; J gene: TRBJ1-1; CDR3 length: 17; clone size: many; CDR3 protein: CASRSTRGGQENTEAFF; CDR3 DNA: TGTGCAAGTCGCTCAACCCGGGGGGGACAGGAGAACACTGAAGCTTTCTTT
D gene: -; V gene: TRBV5-1; J gene: TRBJ2-2; CDR3 length: 15; clone size: many; CDR3 protein: CASSLGRSNTGELFF; CDR3 DNA: TGCGCCAGCAGCTTGGGGCGGAGCAACACCGGGGAGCTGTTTTTT
D gene: -; V gene: TRBV28; J gene: TRBJ2-6; CDR3 length: 15; clone size: few; CDR3 protein: CASSFTYSGANVLTF; CDR3 DNA: TGTGCCAGCAGCTTCACTTACTCTGGGGCCAACGTCCTGACTTTC
D gene: -; V gene: TRBV28; J gene: TRBJ2-3; CDR3 length: 13; clone size: -; CDR3 protein: CASRRQGTDTQYF; CDR3 DNA: TGTGCCAGCAGGAGACAGGGCACAGATACGCAGTATTTT
D gene: -; V gene: TRBV7-2; J gene: TRBJ1-5; CDR3 length: 13; clone size: -; CDR3 protein: CASSRTSDQPQHF; CDR3 DNA: TGTGCCAGCAGCCGCACCTCAGATCAGCCCCAGCATTTT
D gene: -; V gene: TRBV12-3/TRBV12-4; J gene: TRBJ2-7; CDR3 length: 13; clone size: many; CDR3 protein: CASSLRDVDEQYF; CDR3 DNA: TGTGCCAGCAGTCTCCGGGACGTGGACGAGCAGTACTTC
D gene: -; V gene: TRBV5-6; J gene: TRBJ2-1; CDR3 length: 11; clone size: many; CDR3 protein: CAVSGGNEQFF; CDR3 DNA: TGTGCCGTGTCCGGGGGCAATGAGCAGTTCTTC
D gene: TRBD1; V gene: TRBV2; J gene: TRBJ2-2; CDR3 length: 15; clone size: -; CDR3 protein: CASRRRQGVNGELFF; CDR3 DNA: TGTGCCAGTAGAAGACGGCAGGGGGTGAACGGGGAGCTGTTTTTT
D gene: TRBD2; V gene: TRBV28; J gene: TRBJ2-2; CDR3 length: 16; clone size: -; CDR3 protein: CASLNPGLTNTGELFF; CDR3 DNA: TGTGCCAGCCTGAACCCGGGACTAACGAACACCGGGGAGCTGTTTTTT
D gene: -; V gene: TRBV28; J gene: TRBJ2-2; CDR3 length: 14; clone size: few; CDR3 protein: CASSLPGAGGELFF; CDR3 DNA: TGTGCCAGCAGTTTACCGGGGGCGGGCGGGGAGCTGTTTTTT
D gene: TRBD2; V gene: TRBV2; J gene: TRBJ2-7; CDR3 length: 15; clone size: -; CDR3 protein: CASSESSGSQTRQYF; CDR3 DNA: TGTGCCAGCAGTGAATCTAGCGGGAGCCAAACGAGGCAGTACTTC
D gene: -; V gene: TRBV20-1; J gene: TRBJ1-2; CDR3 length: 13; clone size: few; CDR3 protein: CSARRRPNYGYTF; CDR3 DNA: TGCAGTGCTAGAAGGCGTCCTAACTATGGCTACACCTTC
D gene: -; V gene: TRBV14; J gene: TRBJ2-7; CDR3 length: 15; clone size: -; CDR3 protein: CASSQETLSSYEQYF; CDR3 DNA: TGTGCCAGCAGCCAGGAGACTCTGAGCTCCTACGAGCAGTACTTC
D gene: -; V gene: TRBV14; J gene: TRBJ1-1; CDR3 length: 17; clone size: few; CDR3 protein: CASSQPELRGMNTEAFF; CDR3 DNA: TGTGCCAGCAGCCAACCCGAGCTACGGGGGATGAACACTGAAGCTTTCTTT
D gene: -; V gene: TRBV7-3; J gene: TRBJ2-3; CDR3 length: 13; clone size: many; CDR3 protein: CASSFSSTDTQYF; CDR3 DNA: TGTGCCAGCAGCTTCTCTAGCACAGATACGCAGTATTTT
D gene: -; V gene: TRBV29-1; J gene: TRBJ1-1; CDR3 length: 14; clone size: few; CDR3 protein: CSVGPGGLNTEAFF; CDR3 DNA: TGCAGCGTTGGGCCGGGGGGGCTGAACACTGAAGCTTTCTTT
D gene: TRBD1; V gene: TRBV3-1; J gene: TRBJ2-7; CDR3 length: 15; clone size: many; CDR3 protein: CASSQGGQGVFEQYF; CDR3 DNA: TGTGCCAGCAGCCAAGGGGGCCAGGGGGTTTTCGAGCAGTACTTC
D gene: -; V gene: TRBV27; J gene: TRBJ2-2; CDR3 length: 13; clone size: -; CDR3 protein: CASSLFPGHLLFF; CDR3 DNA: TGTGCCAGCAGTTTATTTCCGGGACATCTGCTGTTTTTT
D gene: TRBD1; V gene: TRBV10-2; J gene: TRBJ2-4; CDR3 length: 18; clone size: few; CDR3 protein: CASSESLLAQGSKNIQYF; CDR3 DNA: TGCGCCAGCAGTGAGTCATTGCTTGCACAGGGGAGTAAAAACATTCAGTACTTC
D gene: TRBD1; V gene: TRBV4-1; J gene: TRBJ1-6; CDR3 length: 19; clone size: many; CDR3 protein: CASSQGPDRVTSTDSPLHF; CDR3 DNA: TGCGCCAGCAGCCAAGGTCCGGACAGGGTTACCTCGACGGACTCACCCCTCCACTTT
D gene: -; V gene: TRBV6-6; J gene: TRBJ1-5; CDR3 length: 16; clone size: -; CDR3 protein: CASSIHRDGGDQPQHF; CDR3 DNA: TGTGCCAGCAGTATCCACAGGGATGGGGGGGATCAGCCCCAGCATTTT